These 23 T cell receptor beta chains were sequenced from one sample in a study of CD8+ T cells in alopecia areata. Stated treatment: oral pan-JAK inhibitor, 5-10 mg twice daily. The authors extracted RNA and reverse transcribed it into cDNA as the sequencing template. This table comes from immunoSEQ multiplex PCR, and its TCRdb copy is limited to in-frame clones, with some not included. The table records around 70,000 clones, 29% of them present only once. The sample here was CD8+ T cells sorted from blood, taken at week 4, from a patient treated with tofacitinib. The receptors originated from a human donor with alopecia areata.

The rearrangement links TRBV7-9 to TRBJ2-1; 7 bases fit TRBD2. Trimming took 3 bases from V and 10 from J; bases not matched to a gene: 3. This CDR3 has 12 amino acids. Looked up from germline, CDR1 is SEHNR and CDR2 is FQNEAQ (reference sequence). The CDR3 is CASSFREGEQFF. The CDR3 DNA is TGTGCCAGCAGCTTTAGGGAGGGGGAGCAGTTCTTC.

This clone has just a few counts. The chain uses TRBV29-1 and TRBJ2-1, with D perhaps TRBD1 or TRBD2 (5 bases each). This CDR3 region has 13 residues. V gave up 2 bases and J gave up 7 bases, with 12 bases separating them. Germline V gene lookup returns CDR1 SQVTM and CDR2 ANQGSEA. The CDR3 sequence is CSVEHGWGNEQFF. CDR3 nucleotides: TGCAGCGTTGAACATGGGTGGGGGAATGAGCAGTTCTTC.

This clone has more than one count but fewer than ten. V is TRBV6-5 and J is TRBJ1-2; D unclear. Germline-derived CDR1 and CDR2 are MNHEY and SVGAGI. The V end was cut by 5 bases, the J end by 8 bases, with 15 bases between. The CDR3 covers 13 residues. CDR3 nucleotide sequence: TGTGCCAGCAGTACCGACATAGACGACGGCTACACCTTC. Its protein is CASSTDIDDGYTF.

This clone was seen just once. The rearrangement joins TRBV30 to TRBJ1-5; D might be TRBD1 (5 bases). Germline CDR1 and CDR2: GTSNPN and SVGIG (reference sequence). The CDR3 loop spans 16 amino acids. Trimming stripped 8 bases from V and 0 bases from J, with 20 bases between. CDR3 coding DNA: TGTGCCCAAAAGGGACGGCTAAACTATAGCAATCAGCCCCAGCATTTT. It yields the protein CAQKGRLNYSNQPQHF.

This clone has more than one count but fewer than ten. V and J are TRBV4-1 and TRBJ2-7; no clear D. Germline lookup yields CDR1 MGHRA and CDR2 YSYEKL. CDR3 length: 13 residues. V lost 3 bases and J lost 5, with 11 bases in between. This chain's CDR3 is CASSQPGFDEQYF. DNA of the CDR3: TGCGCCAGCAGCCAGCCTGGATTCGACGAGCAGTACTTC.

This clone was observed at least ten times. This chain joins TRBV5-1 and TRBJ2-7; 8 nucleotides line up with TRBD2. J gave up 2 bases and V 4 bases, and 5 bases lay outside the gene matches. CDR1 and CDR2 from the germline V gene are SGHRS and YFSETQ. This CDR3 spans 14 amino acids. The CDR3 coding sequence is TGCGCCAGCAGCCCAGCGGGAGCGCCCTACGAGCAGTACTTC. This encodes CASSPAGAPYEQYF.

At least ten counts were recorded for this clone. This chain connects TRBV19 to TRBJ1-5; 10 positions agree with TRBD1. CDR1 and CDR2 (germline): LNHDA, SQIVND (reference sequence). V lost 5 bases and J lost 7; bases outside the gene matches: 5. This CDR3 region has 14 residues. CDR3 nucleotides: TGTGCCAGTAGTCGTCCGGGACAGGGGCAGCCCCAGCATTTT. This codes for CASSRPGQGQPQHF.

This chain connects TRBV6-5 to TRBJ1-5; possible D gene TRBD1, 5 bases. The CDR3 consists of 15 residues. V lost 6 bases and J lost 2, with 14 bases in between. CDR1 and CDR2 from the germline V gene are MNHEY and SVGAGI. CDR3 amino acids: CASSENGAGNQPQHF. The CDR3 region has the DNA TGTGCCAGCAGCGAAAACGGGGCGGGCAATCAGCCCCAGCATTTT.

This clone appeared a few times. Additional DNA sequences in this sample encode the identical CDR3. V gene TRBV4-1 combines with J gene TRBJ2-7; D unclear. V dropped 0 bases and J dropped 3 bases, with 9 bases sitting between them. The germline CDR1 and CDR2 sequences are MGHRA and YSYEKL. CDR3 length: 14 residues. The CDR3 spells CASSQDSGSYEQYF. CDR3 DNA sequence: TGCGCCAGCAGCCAAGATTCGGGCAGCTACGAGCAGTACTTC.

This clone occurred a few times. V usage is TRBV25-1 and J usage is TRBJ1-5, with TRBD1 matching over 8 bases. With V trimmed by 1 base and J by 7 bases, 6 bases remained unmatched. Per the germline V gene, CDR1 is MGHDK and CDR2 is SYGVNS. The CDR3 loop spans 15 amino acids. The CDR3 is CASSESRTGWQPQHF. The DNA of the CDR3 is TGTGCCAGCAGTGAATCCAGGACAGGGTGGCAGCCCCAGCATTTT. The complete variable domain, with remaining parts taken from reference TRBV25-1 and TRBJ1-5, reads EADIYQTPRYLVIGTGKKITLECSQTMGHDKMYWYQQDPGMELHLIHYSYGVNSTEKGDLSSESTVSRIRTEHFPLTLESARPSHTSQYLCASSESRTGWQPQHFGDGTRLSIL.

There are a few counts of this clone. This chain uses TRBV29-1 with TRBJ2-7; D may be TRBD1 (6 bases). From germline, CDR1 is SQVTM and CDR2 ANQGSEA. The CDR3 is 14 residues long. The germline V and J ends were trimmed by 3 bases and 6 bases, with 18 bases remaining between them. DNA of the CDR3: TGCAGCGTTGATGCAGGAAGGACAGAGACCGAGCAGTACTTC. This sequence encodes CSVDAGRTETEQYF.

In this sample, this clone turned up a few times. The CDR3 DNA sequence: TGTGCCAGCAGTACCCATAGCGGGGAATACAATGAGCAGTTCTTC. It yields the protein CASSTHSGEYNEQFF. This rearrangement joins TRBV28 to TRBJ2-1, with TRBD2 identical over 8 bases. V was clipped by 5 bases and J by 4 bases; unmatched bases: 7. The germline CDR1 and CDR2 sequences are MDHEN and SYDVKM. The CDR3 totals 15 residues.

The chain recombines TRBV29-1 with TRBJ2-7; TRBD1 might be the D (6 bases). V lost 5 bases, J lost 5 bases, and 10 bases lay in between. The CDR3 extends over 11 amino acids. Germline CDR1 and CDR2: SQVTM and ANQGSEA. CDR3 DNA sequence: TGCAGCGTTAGGGCAGGGGACGAGCAGTACTTC. Translation gives CSVRAGDEQYF.

In DNA form, the CDR3 reads TGTGCCAGCAGCGTAGCAGATAGCGGGGTAAGCTCCTACGAGCAGTACTTC. It encodes CASSVADSGVSSYEQYF. The rearrangement joins TRBV9 to TRBJ2-7; 8 bases agree with TRBD2. The CDR3 is 17 residues long. Trimming at V came to 0 bases and at J to 0 bases, leaving 8 bases not matched to a gene. Per germline, CDR1 SGDLS and CDR2 YYNGEE.

This clone was recorded only once. Mismatch with germline at one junction end may stem from a read error. The chain is built from TRBV29-1 and TRBJ2-1; D is uncertain. CDR1 is SQVTM and CDR2 is ANQGSEA in the germline V gene. The CDR3 runs 13 residues. CDR3: CSVGEDDWNVQFF. The DNA of the CDR3 is TGCAGCGTTGGAGAGGACGACTGGAATGTGCAGTTCTTC.

This chain links TRBV29-1 with TRBJ1-2; 7 bases agree with TRBD1. J was trimmed by 2 bases and V by 3 bases; bases with no gene match: 3. The CDR3 is made up of 13 amino acids. Germline V gene lookup returns CDR1 SQVTM and CDR2 ANQGSEA. CDR3 protein: CSVDPTGNYGYTF. Written as DNA, the CDR3 is TGCAGCGTTGACCCGACAGGGAACTATGGCTACACCTTC.

The chain is built from TRBV6-5 and TRBJ1-1, with D possibly being TRBD1 (6 bases). V lost 7 bases and J 4 bases, leaving 16 bases between the germline ends. CDR1 and CDR2 (germline): MNHEY, SVGAGI. The CDR3 length is 14 residues. CDR3 in amino acids: CASTGTSKSTEAFF. The CDR3 DNA is TGTGCCAGCACAGGGACAAGTAAGTCCACTGAAGCTTTCTTT.

The sample holds a few counts of this clone. The chain joins TRBV5-1 to TRBJ2-1, with unresolved D. CDR1 is SGHRS and CDR2 is YFSETQ in the germline V gene. The CDR3 length is 14 residues. The V gene lost 5 bases and the J gene lost 7 bases, with 16 bases spanning the gap. For the CDR3, the DNA is TGCGCCAGCAGACCCTGGGCAACCGGTAATGAGCAGTTCTTC. Its translation: CASRPWATGNEQFF. The full variable domain, rest sourced from reference TRBV5-1 and TRBJ2-1, is KAGVTQTPRYLIKTRGQQVTLSCSPISGHRSVSWYQQTPGQGLQFLFEYFSETQRNKGNFPGRFSGRQFSNSRSEMNVSTLELGDSALYLCASRPWATGNEQFFGPGTRLTVL.

This clone was picked up a small number of times. The chain couples TRBV21-1 to TRBJ2-4; TRBD2 is the table's D call, not checked against the DNA. TRBV21-1 is marked as a pseudogene. This CDR3 has 16 amino acids. Here the CDR3 reads CASSKAGGRSKNIQYF. The CDR3 nucleotides are TGTGCCAGCAGCAAAGCGGGCGGGAGGTCCAAAAACATTCAGTACTTC.

This rearrangement joins TRBV7-2 to TRBJ2-2; D remains unclear. Germline CDR1 is SGHTA and CDR2 is FQGNSA. The V end was cut by 4 bases, the J end by 8 bases, with 17 bases between. This CDR3 has 15 amino acids. In nucleotides, the CDR3 is TGTGCCAGCAGCTCCGCCATAGGGTCGGTTGGGGAGCTGTTTTTT. The encoded protein is CASSSAIGSVGELFF.

The rearrangement uses TRBV29-1 and TRBJ2-7; TRBD1 might be the D (6 bases). This CDR3 region has 12 residues. The ends were cut back, 4 bases at V and 5 bases at J, with 12 bases in the middle. Germline-derived CDR1 and CDR2 are SQVTM and ANQGSEA. CDR3 protein: CSVGRGRDEQYF. In nucleotides, the CDR3 is TGCAGCGTTGGCAGGGGTCGGGACGAGCAGTACTTC.

In its sample, this clone was seen a few times. The rearrangement links TRBV21-1 to TRBJ1-5. TRBV21-1 is a listed pseudogene. The CDR3 contains 17 residues. The CDR3, as DNA: TGTGCCAGCAGCAAAGAATGCGGGAGCTCCAGGGTTCAGCCCCAGCATTTT. Translating gives CASSKECGSSRVQPQHF.

The chain joins TRBV6-5 to TRBJ2-5, with D uncertain. The V end lost 0 bases, the J end lost 1 base, and 3 bases lay between the germline ends. Germline-derived CDR1 and CDR2 are MNHEY and SVGAGI. This CDR3 comprises 13 residues. In nucleotides, the CDR3 is TGTGCCAGCAGTTACTCAGGCCAAGAGACCCAGTACTTC. This gives the protein CASSYSGQETQYF.